A selection of T cell receptor beta chains follows, all from one sample in a study of blood T cells in healthy people across ages. From the 5' RACE reads, TCRdb called clonotypes with MiXCR, one entry per CDR3 protein. In the table there are 1.5 million to 2 million distinct CDR3 sequences, 28% of which are singletons. Sequences were obtained from blood. The receptor source for this set is a woman in her 30s in good health. Each CDR3 is given with its conserved first and last residue. The order of the fields is J gene, clone size, CDR3 length, V gene, D gene, CDR3 DNA, CDR3 protein. D genes are given only for firm matches. Expanded clones are given a class, and other clones once, few, many or no size at all.

>TRBJ2-5|-|19|TRBV7-6|TRBD2
TGTGCCAGCAGCGACGGGACTAGCGGGAGGGCTGTGTTGGTAGAGACCCAGTACTTC
CASSDGTSGRAVLVETQYF
>TRBJ2-7|-|13|TRBV20-1|-
TGCAGTGCTAGCGACCAGACAGGATACGAGCAGTACTTC
CSASDQTGYEQYF
>TRBJ2-1|many|14|TRBV28|-
TGTGCCAGCAGTTTATCCCGCTCCTACAATGAGCAGTTCTTC
CASSLSRSYNEQFF
>TRBJ2-2|-|14|TRBV7-2|-
TGTGCCAGCAGCTTTAAGTGGGAGTCCAGGGAGCTGTTTTTT
CASSFKWESRELFF
>TRBJ2-7|many|12|TRBV10-3|-
TGTGCCATCTCCGCGGGGCAGCCCGAGCAGTACTTC
CAISAGQPEQYF
>TRBJ1-5|-|15|TRBV10-3|TRBD1
TGTGCCATCAGTCCAGTAGACAGGGGGCTTAAGCCCCAGCATTTT
CAISPVDRGLKPQHF
>TRBJ2-7|-|13|TRBV5-1|-
TGCGCCAGCAGCCTCACGGGGGGCCCCGAGCAGTACTTC
CASSLTGGPEQYF
>TRBJ2-7|many|15|TRBV12-3/TRBV12-4|TRBD1
TGTGCCAGCAGTTCGCCCCAGGGGGCAGCCTACGAGCAGTACTTC
CASSSPQGAAYEQYF
>TRBJ1-5|few|15|TRBV20-1|-
TGCAGTGCTAGAGATTACACGGCGGGCAATCAGCCCCAGCATTTT
CSARDYTAGNQPQHF
>TRBJ1-5|few|15|TRBV7-2|TRBD1
TGTGCCAGCAGCTTAGTAGGGACAGGGAATCAGCCCCAGCATTTT
CASSLVGTGNQPQHF
>TRBJ2-7|few|14|TRBV20-1|-
TGCAGTGCTAATTCGCTCTCGGTCGGTTACGAGCAGTACTTC
CSANSLSVGYEQYF
>TRBJ2-7|-|16|TRBV5-1|TRBD1
TGCGCCAGCAGCTTGGGAGGTCAGGACAGGTTTTACGAGCAGTACTTC
CASSLGGQDRFYEQYF
>TRBJ2-3|-|15|TRBV30|-
TGTGCCTGGAGTGCCCTGGACCACAGCACAGATACGCAGTATTTT
CAWSALDHSTDTQYF
>TRBJ1-6|-|14|TRBV20-1|-
TGCAGTGCCCGGCGGGGGCAAGCTATCTCACCCCTCCACTTT
CSARRGQAISPLHF
>TRBJ2-4|many|16|TRBV6-5|TRBD1
TGTGCCAGCAGTTACCAAGCGACAGGGCCAGAAAACATTCAGTACTTC
CASSYQATGPENIQYF
>TRBJ2-3|many|14|TRBV20-1|-
TGCAGTGCTAGAGACAGGGGCGGGGCAGATACGCAGTATTTT
CSARDRGGADTQYF
>TRBJ1-5|few|14|TRBV2|-
TGTGCCAGCTGGGACCAGAGTCAGGGTCAGCCCCAGCATTTT
CASWDQSQGQPQHF
>TRBJ2-7|-|16|TRBV28|TRBD1
TGTGCCAGCAGTTTATCCTTGGGACAGGGGACCTACGAGAAGTACTTC
CASSLSLGQGTYEKYF
>TRBJ1-6|-|14|TRBV30|TRBD1
TGTGCCTGGAGCCGGGACAGGGGGGGATCACCCCTCCACTTT
CAWSRDRGGSPLHF
>TRBJ2-1|many|14|TRBV10-3|TRBD2
TGTGCCATCAGGGAGCGGGAGTTATACAATGAGCAGTTCTTC
CAIRERELYNEQFF
>TRBJ1-6|-|15|TRBV12-3/TRBV12-4|-
TGTGCCAGCAGTATCGCCAGGGGAGTAGACTCACCCCTCCACTTT
CASSIARGVDSPLHF
>TRBJ2-1|-|17|TRBV11-2|TRBD1
TGTGCCAGCAGCTTAAGGGGGGTGGGACAGGGGGCGAATGAGCAGTTCTTC
CASSLRGVGQGANEQFF
>TRBJ2-7|many|16|TRBV7-2|-
TGTGCCAGCAGCGAAGCGACAGGGAGGGTAGCCTACGAGCAGTACTTC
CASSEATGRVAYEQYF
>TRBJ1-2|few|14|TRBV7-2|TRBD1
TGTGCCAGCAGCACCGGACAGGGACTAGGAGGCTACACCTTC
CASSTGQGLGGYTF